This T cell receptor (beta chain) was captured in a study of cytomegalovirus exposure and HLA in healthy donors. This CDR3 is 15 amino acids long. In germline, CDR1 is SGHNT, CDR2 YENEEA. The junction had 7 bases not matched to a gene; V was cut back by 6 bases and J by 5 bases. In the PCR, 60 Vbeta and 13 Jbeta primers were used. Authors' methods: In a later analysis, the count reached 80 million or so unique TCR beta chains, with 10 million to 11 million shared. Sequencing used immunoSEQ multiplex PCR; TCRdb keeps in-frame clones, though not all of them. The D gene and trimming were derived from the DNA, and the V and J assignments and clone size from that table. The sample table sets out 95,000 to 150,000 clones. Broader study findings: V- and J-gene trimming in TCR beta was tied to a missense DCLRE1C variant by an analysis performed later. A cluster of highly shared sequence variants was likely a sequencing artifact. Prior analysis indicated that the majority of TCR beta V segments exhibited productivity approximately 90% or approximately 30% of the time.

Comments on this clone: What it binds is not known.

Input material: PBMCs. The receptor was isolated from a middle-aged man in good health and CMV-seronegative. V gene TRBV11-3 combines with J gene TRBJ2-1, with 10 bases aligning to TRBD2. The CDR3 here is CASSLTSGLNNEQFF. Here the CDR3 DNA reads TGTGCCAGCAGTTTGACTAGCGGGCTTAACAATGAGCAGTTCTTC.